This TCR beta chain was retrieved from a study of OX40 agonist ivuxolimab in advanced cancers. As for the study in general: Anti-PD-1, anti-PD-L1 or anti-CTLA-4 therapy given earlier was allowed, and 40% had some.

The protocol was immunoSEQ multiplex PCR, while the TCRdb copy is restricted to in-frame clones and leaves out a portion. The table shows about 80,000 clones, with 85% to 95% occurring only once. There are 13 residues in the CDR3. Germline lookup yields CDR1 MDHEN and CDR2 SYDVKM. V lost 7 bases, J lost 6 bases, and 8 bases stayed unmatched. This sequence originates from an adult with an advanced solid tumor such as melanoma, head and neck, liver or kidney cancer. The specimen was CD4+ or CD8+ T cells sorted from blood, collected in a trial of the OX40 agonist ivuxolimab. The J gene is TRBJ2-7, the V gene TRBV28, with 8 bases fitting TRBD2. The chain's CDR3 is CASIRPGLGEQYF. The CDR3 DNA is TGTGCCAGCATTAGACCGGGACTAGGCGAGCAGTACTTC.